Listed below are T cell receptor beta chains from one sample, sequenced in a study of T cell responses to AZD1222 COVID-19 vaccine. Assay used: immunoSEQ multiplex PCR; TCRdb lists only in-frame clones, some missing. The table shows about 130,000 clones, with approximately 94% occurring only once. The sequences come from peripheral blood, collected on day 0 of AZD1222 vaccination. Source of these receptors: an adult in good health. Each CDR3 is given with its conserved first and last residue. Each record gives: CDR3 protein, CDR3 DNA, D gene, clone size, J gene, V gene. The D gene is left open where the match is weak. For some rows the clone size is stated as once, few or many, or as a class when expanded; others skip it.

cdr3_aa: CASSLMTSGGETQYF
cdr3_nt: TGTGCCAGCAGCTTGATGACTAGCGGGGGGGAGACCCAGTACTTC
d_call: NA
clone_size: NA
j_call: TRBJ2-5
v_call: TRBV12-1

cdr3_aa: CASSLGSVNSPLHF
cdr3_nt: TGTGCCAGCAGCTTAGGGTCGGTTAATTCACCCCTCCACTTT
d_call: NA
clone_size: NA
j_call: TRBJ1-6
v_call: TRBV7-6

cdr3_aa: CASSQPYRDFTEAFF
cdr3_nt: TGCGCCAGCAGCCAACCTTACAGGGACTTCACTGAAGCTTTCTTT
d_call: NA
clone_size: NA
j_call: TRBJ1-1
v_call: TRBV4-1

cdr3_aa: CASSYQYSGRRGDEQFF
cdr3_nt: TGTGCCAGCAGTTACCAATATAGCGGGAGGCGAGGGGATGAGCAGTTCTTC
d_call: TRBD2
clone_size: NA
j_call: TRBJ2-1
v_call: TRBV7-2

cdr3_aa: CASSLSSGIREQFF
cdr3_nt: TGTGCCAGCAGCTTGTCTAGCGGGATAAGGGAGCAGTTCTTC
d_call: TRBD2
clone_size: NA
j_call: TRBJ2-1
v_call: TRBV5-5

cdr3_aa: CASSQGAGHSGNTIYF
cdr3_nt: TGCGCCAGCAGCCAGGGGGCGGGACACTCTGGAAACACCATATATTTT
d_call: NA
clone_size: NA
j_call: TRBJ1-3
v_call: TRBV4-1

cdr3_aa: CATSSLGQGVYGYTF
cdr3_nt: TGTGCCACCAGCAGTCTTGGACAGGGGGTCTATGGCTACACCTTC
d_call: TRBD1
clone_size: few
j_call: TRBJ1-2
v_call: TRBV15

cdr3_aa: CASSLGETQYF
cdr3_nt: TGTGCCAGCAGTTTAGGGGAGACCCAGTACTTC
d_call: NA
clone_size: NA
j_call: TRBJ2-5
v_call: TRBV27

cdr3_aa: CASSATGDYGYTF
cdr3_nt: TGCGCCAGCAGTGCAACAGGGGACTATGGCTACACCTTC
d_call: TRBD1
clone_size: NA
j_call: TRBJ1-2
v_call: TRBV10-2

cdr3_aa: CASSINRDRPSSYNEQFF
cdr3_nt: TGCGCCAGCAGCATAAACCGGGACAGGCCGAGCTCCTACAATGAGCAGTTCTTC
d_call: TRBD1
clone_size: once
j_call: TRBJ2-1
v_call: TRBV5-1

cdr3_aa: CASSHVRTTDTQYF
cdr3_nt: TGCGCCAGCAGCCATGTCCGGACTACAGATACGCAGTATTTT
d_call: NA
clone_size: NA
j_call: TRBJ2-3
v_call: TRBV4-1

cdr3_aa: CASSTHRGKISAFF
cdr3_nt: TGTGCCAGCAGTACTCACAGGGGGAAGATTTCAGCTTTCTTT
d_call: TRBD1
clone_size: NA
j_call: TRBJ1-1
v_call: TRBV6-2/TRBV6-3

cdr3_aa: CASSLKGGGTEAFF
cdr3_nt: TGTGCCAGCAGTTTAAAGGGAGGAGGCACTGAAGCTTTCTTT
d_call: NA
clone_size: NA
j_call: TRBJ1-1
v_call: TRBV28

cdr3_aa: CASSLGDQTNTQYF
cdr3_nt: TGTGCCAGCAGCTTAGGGGACCAGACCAATACGCAGTATTTT
d_call: NA
clone_size: NA
j_call: TRBJ2-3
v_call: TRBV7-8

cdr3_aa: CASSDLKAREAFF
cdr3_nt: TGTGCCAGCAGTGACCTAAAGGCCCGGGAAGCTTTCTTT
d_call: NA
clone_size: NA
j_call: TRBJ1-1
v_call: TRBV2

cdr3_aa: CASISKVGGHTYEQYF
cdr3_nt: TGTGCCAGCATTTCGAAAGTAGGTGGTCATACCTACGAGCAGTACTTC
d_call: NA
clone_size: NA
j_call: TRBJ2-7
v_call: TRBV2

cdr3_aa: CASSFTTGGRGEQYF
cdr3_nt: TGTGCCAGCAGTTTCACGACAGGGGGCCGGGGTGAGCAGTACTTC
d_call: TRBD1
clone_size: once
j_call: TRBJ2-7
v_call: TRBV28

cdr3_aa: CASSPKRERPNYNEQFF
cdr3_nt: TGTGCCAGCAGCCCCAAGCGGGAGCGGCCTAACTACAATGAGCAGTTCTTC
d_call: TRBD2
clone_size: NA
j_call: TRBJ2-1
v_call: TRBV3-1/TRBV3-2

cdr3_aa: CASSFIRASGRGTDTQYF
cdr3_nt: TGTGCCAGCAGTTTTATTAGGGCTAGCGGGAGAGGAACAGATACGCAGTATTTT
d_call: TRBD2
clone_size: NA
j_call: TRBJ2-3
v_call: TRBV28

cdr3_aa: CARNIGSGNTIYF
cdr3_nt: TGTGCCCGTAACATCGGCTCTGGAAACACCATATATTTT
d_call: NA
clone_size: NA
j_call: TRBJ1-3
v_call: TRBV30

cdr3_aa: CASSIGPGSYEQYF
cdr3_nt: TGTGCCAGTAGTATAGGCCCAGGGAGTTACGAGCAGTACTTC
d_call: NA
clone_size: NA
j_call: TRBJ2-7
v_call: TRBV19

cdr3_aa: CASSFGSDQETQYF
cdr3_nt: TGTGCCAGCAGCTTTGGCTCAGACCAAGAGACCCAGTACTTC
d_call: NA
clone_size: once
j_call: TRBJ2-5
v_call: TRBV5-6

cdr3_aa: CASSPLRASEQYF
cdr3_nt: TGTGCCAGCAGCCCCCTACGGGCGTCCGAGCAGTACTTC
d_call: NA
clone_size: NA
j_call: TRBJ2-7
v_call: TRBV5-5

cdr3_aa: CASSFTEPQHF
cdr3_nt: TGTGCCAGCAGTTTCACGGAGCCCCAGCATTTT
d_call: NA
clone_size: once
j_call: TRBJ1-5
v_call: TRBV28

cdr3_aa: CASSTGTSASYEQYF
cdr3_nt: TGTGCCAGTAGTACCGGGACTAGCGCCTCCTACGAGCAGTACTTC
d_call: TRBD2
clone_size: once
j_call: TRBJ2-7
v_call: TRBV19

cdr3_aa: CASSLTIPPTDTQYF
cdr3_nt: TGTGCCAGCAGCTTGACTATACCACCCACAGATACGCAGTATTTT
d_call: NA
clone_size: NA
j_call: TRBJ2-3
v_call: TRBV11-1

cdr3_aa: CASSDQGRTEAFF
cdr3_nt: TGCGCCAGCAGTGACCAGGGGCGGACTGAAGCTTTCTTT
d_call: NA
clone_size: NA
j_call: TRBJ1-1
v_call: TRBV10-2

cdr3_aa: CASSQWSRKASGYTF
cdr3_nt: TGTGCCAGCAGCCAATGGTCCAGGAAGGCTAGTGGCTACACCTTC
d_call: NA
clone_size: NA
j_call: TRBJ1-2
v_call: TRBV3-1/TRBV3-2

cdr3_aa: CASSPAVGFNTEAFF
cdr3_nt: TGTGCCAGCAGTCCCGCCGTGGGATTTAACACTGAAGCTTTCTTT
d_call: NA
clone_size: NA
j_call: TRBJ1-1
v_call: TRBV28

cdr3_aa: CASGTSGRGETQYF
cdr3_nt: TGTGCCAGCGGTACTAGCGGGAGGGGGGAGACCCAGTACTTC
d_call: TRBD2
clone_size: NA
j_call: TRBJ2-5
v_call: TRBV28

cdr3_aa: CASSFNRGLYEQYF
cdr3_nt: TGCGCCAGCAGCTTCAACAGGGGGCTCTACGAGCAGTACTTC
d_call: TRBD1
clone_size: NA
j_call: TRBJ2-7
v_call: TRBV5-1

cdr3_aa: CASSQDRFYGYTF
cdr3_nt: TGTGCCAGCAGCCAGGACAGGTTTTATGGCTACACCTTC
d_call: TRBD1
clone_size: NA
j_call: TRBJ1-2
v_call: TRBV7-8

cdr3_aa: CASSSQRDQPQHF
cdr3_nt: TGTGCCAGCAGCTCCCAGAGGGATCAGCCCCAGCATTTT
d_call: NA
clone_size: NA
j_call: TRBJ1-5
v_call: TRBV13

cdr3_aa: CASKDSLFANYGYTF
cdr3_nt: TGTGCCAGTAAGGACAGCCTTTTCGCTAACTATGGCTACACCTTC
d_call: NA
clone_size: NA
j_call: TRBJ1-2
v_call: TRBV19

cdr3_aa: CASSQYMETGAGGYTF
cdr3_nt: TGCGCCAGCAGCCAGTACATGGAGACAGGGGCGGGTGGCTACACCTTC
d_call: TRBD1
clone_size: NA
j_call: TRBJ1-2
v_call: TRBV4-3